This T cell receptor beta chain was recovered during a study of response to subunit inactivated influenza vaccine. Study-wide findings and caveats: Researchers suggested that each seasonal influenza vaccination recruits few new T cells.

The table lists this clonotype with many counts. Antigen unknown. A single record per CDR3 protein comes from TCRdb applying MiXCR to the RT-PCR reads. The data show 600,000 to 700,000 distinct CDR3 sequences, 14% seen once. V lost 7 bases and J lost 0, with 13 bases in between. CDR1 MDHEN and CDR2 SYDVKM come from the germline V gene. The CDR3 runs 14 residues. The input for sequencing was PBMCs from blood, taken approximately 15 days before vaccination. The sequence was obtained from a man between 50 and 59 years old who received an inactivated influenza vaccine. The rearrangement links TRBV28 to TRBJ2-7, with D possibly TRBD1 on 6 matching bases. CDR3 sequence reads: CASTRQVGSYEQYF. CDR3 DNA: TGTGCCAGCACCCGACAGGTGGGCTCCTACGAGCAGTACTTC.